These 4 T cell receptor beta chains were all obtained from the same sample, sequenced in a study of cytotoxic CD8 clonotypes in ibrutinib-treated CLL. Assay used: immunoSEQ multiplex PCR; TCRdb lists only in-frame clones, some missing. This table holds 250,000 to 350,000 clones, 70% to 80% found once. Sequencing was performed on PBMCs, taken at disease progression, from a patient treated with ibrutinib. These receptors all stem from a human donor with chronic lymphocytic leukemia.

V usage is TRBV6-6 and J usage is TRBJ1-2; 8 nucleotides align to TRBD1. Germline trimming cut 6 bases from V and 4 bases from J; bases unmatched to any gene: 7. The germline V gene encodes CDR1 MNHNY and CDR2 SVGAGI (reference sequence). The CDR3 has 14 residues. The chain's CDR3 is CASRRPGQAYGYTF. In DNA, the CDR3 is TGTGCCAGCAGACGGCCGGGACAGGCCTATGGCTACACCTTC.

The chain links TRBV6-5 to TRBJ2-5; TRBD2 agrees at 8 bases. The CDR3 runs to 13 residues. V shed 5 bases, J shed 2 bases, and the junction held 1 base outside the gene matches. CDR1 MNHEY and CDR2 SVGAGI come from the germline V gene. The CDR3 reads CASSIAGQETQYF. The CDR3 coding sequence is TGTGCCAGCAGTATAGCGGGACAAGAGACCCAGTACTTC.

J is TRBJ1-1 and V is TRBV5-4; D is ambiguous. The ends were cut back, 2 bases at V and 7 bases at J, with 12 bases in the middle. Germline CDR1 and CDR2: SGHNT and YYREEE (reference sequence). This CDR3 is 13 amino acids long. CDR3 DNA: TGTGCCAGCAGCTTACCAGGAAATTATGAAGCTTTCTTT. Protein sequence: CASSLPGNYEAFF. Full variable domain (missing parts from reference TRBV5-4 and TRBJ1-1): ETGVTQSPTHLIKTRGQQVTLRCSSQSGHNTVSWYQQALGQGPQFIFQYYREEENGRGNFPPRFSGLQFPNYSSELNVNALELDDSALYLCASSLPGNYEAFFGQGTRLTVV.

The V gene is TRBV5-1, the J gene TRBJ2-7; D is uncertain. The CDR3 consists of 16 residues. Trimming removed 4 bases from V and 2 bases from J, with 19 bases in between. Per the germline V gene, CDR1 is SGHRS and CDR2 is YFSETQ. In DNA, the CDR3 is TGCGCCAGCAGCCCCAAACCGGGCATTGTGGCCTACGAGCAGTACTTC. Protein: CASSPKPGIVAYEQYF.